This entry lists 13 T cell receptor beta chains sequenced from one sample in a study of blood T cell repertoires in COVID-19. TCRdb keeps only in-frame clones here, not all; method: immunoSEQ multiplex PCR. The profile shows about 38,000 clones, just under 85% of them singletons. The specimen was peripheral blood. The receptors come from a man aged 50 or older with active COVID-19.

This clone occurred a few times. The chain employs TRBV4-1 and TRBJ2-1; weak D call: TRBD1 (6 bases). This CDR3 spans 12 amino acids. Germline CDR1 reads MGHRA; CDR2 reads YSYEKL. Trimming stripped 4 bases from V and 9 bases from J, with 10 bases between. DNA for the CDR3: TGCGCCAGCAGCCTGACAGGTGGTGAGCAGTTCTTC. Translation: CASSLTGGEQFF.

This clone was detected only once. The chain is built from TRBV4-3 and TRBJ1-2; D is possibly TRBD1 (6 bases). V was pared by 0 bases and J by 2 bases, with 13 bases between. Germline values: CDR1 LGHNA, CDR2 YSLEER. This CDR3 spans 16 amino acids. CDR3 residues: CASSQDRQGINYGYTF. The DNA for the CDR3 is TGCGCCAGCAGCCAAGATAGGCAGGGGATAAACTATGGCTACACCTTC.

The chain is built from TRBV10-2 and TRBJ2-7; a possible D gene is TRBD2 (5 bases). Trimming shortened V by 4 bases and J by 4 bases, and 8 bases separated the two germline ends. CDR1 and CDR2 (germline): WSHSY, SAAADI. The CDR3 covers 12 residues. The DNA for the CDR3 is TGCGCCAGCAGTGGGGAGTTGTACGAGCAGTACTTC. Amino acid sequence: CASSGELYEQYF.

The chain is built from TRBV5-4 and TRBJ1-1; D is undetermined. In germline, CDR1 is SGHNT, CDR2 YYREEE (reference sequence). Trimming cost V 6 bases and J 4 bases, with 16 bases left between them. The CDR3 is 14 amino acids. CDR3 amino acids: CASTRPGSSTEAFF. The CDR3 nucleotides read TGTGCCAGCACCCGGCCGGGGAGTTCCACTGAAGCTTTCTTT.

This chain uses TRBV19 with TRBJ2-7, with TRBD2 matching 7 bases. V gave up 4 bases and J gave up 4 bases; unmatched junction bases: 16. CDR3 length: 17 residues. CDR1 is LNHDA, CDR2 SQIVND, per germline (reference sequence). CDR3 in DNA: TGTGCCAGTAGTAACACCTTGGGGAGCGGGGCTTCTTACGAGCAGTACTTC. Protein sequence: CASSNTLGSGASYEQYF.

DNA for the CDR3: TGCGCCAGCAGCCTAAGGACAGGGGACTTGGGCACTGAAGCTTTCTTT. Translated: CASSLRTGDLGTEAFF. V usage is TRBV4-1 and J usage is TRBJ1-1; 9 bases fit TRBD1. V shed 4 bases and J 4 bases; nucleotides not matched to a gene: 10. Germline CDR1 is MGHRA and CDR2 is YSYEKL. This CDR3 is 16 amino acids long.

V usage is TRBV29-1 and J usage is TRBJ1-2, with D possibly matching TRBD1 (5 bases). Trimming stripped 4 bases from V and 7 bases from J, with 16 bases between. The germline gives CDR1 SQVTM, CDR2 ANQGSEA. The CDR3 contains 13 residues. The CDR3 sequence is CSVGEHQGVGYTF. The CDR3 DNA reads TGCAGCGTTGGAGAACACCAGGGCGTTGGCTACACCTTC.

The gene calls are TRBV2 and TRBJ1-2; D gene ambiguous. Germline CDR1 is SNHLY and CDR2 is FYNNEI. The ends were cut back, 1 base at V and 3 bases at J, with 9 bases in the middle. The CDR3 runs 14 residues. In DNA, the CDR3 is TGTGCCAGCAGTGAAGGCAGGTGGCACTATGGCTACACCTTC. Amino acid sequence: CASSEGRWHYGYTF.

The chain combines TRBV23-1 with TRBJ1-1; D not certain. TRBV23-1 is flagged as an ORF with uncertain function. Trimming cost V 4 bases and J 6 bases, with 9 bases left between them. The CDR3 is made up of 12 amino acids. For the CDR3, the DNA is TGCGCCAGCAGTCCTCTCCAGGCTGAAGCTTTCTTT. It is translated as CASSPLQAEAFF.

The chain links TRBV24-1 to TRBJ1-6, with 8 bases lining up with TRBD1. The germline CDR1 and CDR2 sequences are KGHDR and SFDVKD. J was trimmed by 3 bases and V by 7 bases; bases with no gene match: 4. CDR3 length: 15 amino acids. Written as DNA, the CDR3 is TGTGCCACCAGCCCGGGACAGGACTATAATTCACCCCTCCACTTT. It translates to CATSPGQDYNSPLHF.

About this clone itself: At the DNA level, this CDR3 is encoded by other sequences in the same sample as well. The rearrangement joins TRBV27 to TRBJ2-7; tentatively, D is TRBD2 (6 bases). Germline V gives CDR1 MNHEY, CDR2 SMNVEV (reference sequence). The CDR3 is 14 residues long. V was pared by 3 bases and J by 0 bases, with 9 bases between. The CDR3 sequence is CASSLAGSSYEQYF. The DNA of the CDR3 is TGTGCCAGCAGTTTGGCGGGGAGCTCCTACGAGCAGTACTTC.

The rearrangement uses TRBV19 and TRBJ1-6; tentatively, D is TRBD1 (6 bases). Germline V gives CDR1 LNHDA, CDR2 SQIVND (reference sequence). V was shortened by 2 bases and J by 4 bases, with 12 bases between the two germline ends. CDR3 length equals 16 residues. CDR3 amino acids: CASSILRTAYNSPLHF. DNA of the CDR3: TGTGCCAGTAGTATACTCCGGACAGCTTATAATTCACCCCTCCACTTT.

This sequence joins TRBV5-1 and TRBJ1-1; D is undetermined. Per germline, CDR1 SGHRS and CDR2 YFSETQ. The CDR3 totals 14 residues. With 3 bases removed from V and 1 base from J, the gap between germline ends came to 10 bases. The chain's CDR3 is CASSSLEENTEAFF. The CDR3 nucleotides read TGCGCCAGCAGCTCCTTGGAGGAGAACACTGAAGCTTTCTTT.